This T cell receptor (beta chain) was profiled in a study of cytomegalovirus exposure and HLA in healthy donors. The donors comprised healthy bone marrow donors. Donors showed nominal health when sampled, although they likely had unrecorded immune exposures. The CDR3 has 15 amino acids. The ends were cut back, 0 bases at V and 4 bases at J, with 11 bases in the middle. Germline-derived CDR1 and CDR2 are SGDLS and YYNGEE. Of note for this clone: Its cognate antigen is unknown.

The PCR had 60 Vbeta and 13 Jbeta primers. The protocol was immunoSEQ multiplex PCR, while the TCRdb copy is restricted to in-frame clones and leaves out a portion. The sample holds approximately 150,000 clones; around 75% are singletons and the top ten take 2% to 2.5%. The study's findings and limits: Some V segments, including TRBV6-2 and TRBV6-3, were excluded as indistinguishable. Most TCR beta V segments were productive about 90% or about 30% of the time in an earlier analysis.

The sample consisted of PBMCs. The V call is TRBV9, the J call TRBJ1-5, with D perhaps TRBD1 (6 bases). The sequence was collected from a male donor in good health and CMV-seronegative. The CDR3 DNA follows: TGTGCCAGCAGCGTAGGGGGGACAAGAAATCAGCCCCAGCATTTT. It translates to CASSVGGTRNQPQHF.